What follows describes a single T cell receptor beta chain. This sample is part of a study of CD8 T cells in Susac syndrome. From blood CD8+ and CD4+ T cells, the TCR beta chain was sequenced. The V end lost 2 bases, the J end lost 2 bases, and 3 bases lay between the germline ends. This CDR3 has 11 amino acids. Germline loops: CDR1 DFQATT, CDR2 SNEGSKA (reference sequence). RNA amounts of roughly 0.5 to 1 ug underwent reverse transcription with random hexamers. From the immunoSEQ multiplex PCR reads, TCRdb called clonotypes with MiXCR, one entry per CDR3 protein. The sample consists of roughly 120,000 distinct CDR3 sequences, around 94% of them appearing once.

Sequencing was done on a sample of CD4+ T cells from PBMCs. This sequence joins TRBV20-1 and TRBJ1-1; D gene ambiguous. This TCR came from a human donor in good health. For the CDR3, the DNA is TGCAGTGCTAGACTAAACACTGAAGCTTTCTTT. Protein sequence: CSARLNTEAFF.